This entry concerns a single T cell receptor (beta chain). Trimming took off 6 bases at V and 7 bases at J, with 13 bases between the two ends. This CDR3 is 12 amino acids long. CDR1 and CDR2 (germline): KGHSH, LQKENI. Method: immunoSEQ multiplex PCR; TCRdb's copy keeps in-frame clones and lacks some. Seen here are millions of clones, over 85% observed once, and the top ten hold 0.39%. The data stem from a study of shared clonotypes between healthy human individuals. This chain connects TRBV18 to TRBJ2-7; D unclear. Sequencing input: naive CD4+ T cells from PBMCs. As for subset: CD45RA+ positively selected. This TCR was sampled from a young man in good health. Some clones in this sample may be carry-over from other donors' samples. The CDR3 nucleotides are TGTGCCAGCTCTGTCAAGGGTGGAGAGCAGTACTTC. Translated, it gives CASSVKGGEQYF.